This note documents a single TCR beta chain sequence. The antigen is unknown. One entry per CDR3 protein, called by TCRdb with MiXCR from the 5' RACE reads. Of 270,000 or so distinct CDR3 sequences in the sample, 15% to 20% were seen once. This specimen comes from a study of CD8 T cells in ankylosing spondylitis. Findings and caveats of the study: For ankylosing spondylitis blood, a TCR beta motif of 7 to 9 highly homologous variants appeared characteristic.

V lost 4 bases and J 8 bases, leaving 9 bases between the germline ends. From germline, CDR1 is WNHNN and CDR2 SYGVQD (reference sequence). The CDR3 consists of 12 residues. This receptor was obtained from a male donor with ankylosing spondylitis or in good health (not recorded which). This rearrangement joins TRBV10-1 to TRBJ2-1, with a possible D match to TRBD2 (5 bases). Sequenced material: blood, either unsorted or a sorted T cell fraction (not recorded which). DNA for the CDR3: TGCGCCAGCAGTGGGACTCGGGATGAGCAGTTCTTC. This gives the protein CASSGTRDEQFF.